Shown below are 27 T cell receptor beta chains from a single sample sequenced in a study of Graves' ophthalmopathy and Graves' hyperthyroidism. Amplification targeted the TCR beta CDR3 regions, with RNA transcripts as the source material. RT-PCR in the first round used HTBI primers; a second-round multiplex PCR followed. Via MiXCR, TCRdb re-called the multiplex PCR reads, giving one row per CDR3 protein. The table has 620,000 or so distinct CDR3 sequences, 22% seen once. The sample was peripheral blood. The receptors were sampled from a woman between 18 and 29 years old with stable Graves' hyperthyroidism. Some clones in this sample may be carry-over from other donors' samples.

In this sample, this clonotype turned up many times. The CDR3 protein is CASSYGRAYSPLHF. The DNA for the CDR3 is TGTGCCAGCAGTTACGGCAGGGCTTATTCACCCCTCCACTTT. The chain has TRBV6-5 and TRBJ1-6; D possibly corresponds to TRBD1 (5 bases). Looked up from germline, CDR1 is MNHEY and CDR2 is SVGAGI. V shed 2 bases and J shed 8 bases, with 10 bases lying between them. This CDR3 has 14 residues.

In its sample, this clonotype was seen a few times. This sequence joins TRBV19 and TRBJ2-2; 9 nucleotides match TRBD1. The germline V gene has CDR1 LNHDA and CDR2 SQIVND (reference sequence). CDR3 length: 14 amino acids. The V segment lost 2 bases and the J segment 6 bases; nucleotides outside the gene matches: 1. CDR3 region: CASSIRQGAGELFF. DNA for the CDR3: TGTGCCAGTAGTATAAGACAGGGGGCCGGGGAGCTGTTTTTT.

This chain links TRBV20-1 with TRBJ2-7, with 11 bases aligning to TRBD2. The end of the DNA fits TRBJ2-5 better, so the J call may be wrong. This CDR3 comprises 14 residues. Germline V gene sequence: CDR1 DFQATT, CDR2 SNEGSKA (reference sequence). DNA of the CDR3: TGCAGTGCCCGAGGGGGTAGCGGGGGGGCGACCCAGTACTTC. Encoded protein: CSARGGSGGATQYF.

This clonotype has at least ten counts. No conserved phenylalanine or tryptophan ends this CDR3, so it is likely a read error. V and J are TRBV20-1 and TRBJ2-7; 10 nucleotides match TRBD1. The J segment lost 3 bases and the V segment lost 1 base, leaving 3 bases of the junction unmatched. From germline, CDR1 is DFQATT and CDR2 SNEGSKA (reference sequence). The CDR3 loop spans 14 amino acids. The CDR3 nucleotides read TGCAGTGCTAGAGGGACAGGGGGTTTCTACGAGCAGTACCTC. This encodes CSARGTGGFYEQYL.

This clonotype appeared many times. This chain uses TRBV9 with TRBJ1-2, with D maybe TRBD1 (5 bases). The V gene's germline CDR1 is SGDLS and CDR2 YYNGEE. CDR3 size: 15 residues. V was shortened by 4 bases and J by 2 bases, with 15 bases between the two germline ends. The CDR3 is CASSPSGWGNYGYTF. In nucleotides, the CDR3 is TGTGCCAGCAGCCCTTCTGGTTGGGGGAACTATGGCTACACCTTC.

The chain couples TRBV6-1 to TRBJ1-6; no reliable D call. The CDR3 has 13 residues. Per the germline V gene, CDR1 is MNHNS and CDR2 is SASEGT. CDR3 loop: CPASGPGNSPLHF. The CDR3 DNA follows: TGTCCCGCCTCCGGCCCGGGAAATTCACCCCTCCACTTT.

This clonotype turned up a few times. This chain connects TRBV29-1 to TRBJ1-1; perhaps TRBD1 as D (6 bases). This CDR3 region has 12 residues. Germline CDR1 SQVTM, CDR2 ANQGSEA. CDR3 DNA: TGCACCACACAGGGCCTGAACACTGAAGCTTTCTTT. This codes for CTTQGLNTEAFF.

This clonotype showed up many times. The chain couples TRBV28 to TRBJ1-2; TRBD1 aligns across 8 bases. V trimming: 5 bases; J trimming: 5 bases; junction bases outside the gene matches: 10. Germline values: CDR1 MDHEN, CDR2 SYDVKM. The CDR3 covers 15 residues. CDR3 coding DNA: TGTGCCAGCAGTACAGGACAGGGAGACCCTTATGGCTACACCTTC. Amino acid sequence: CASSTGQGDPYGYTF.

This clonotype came up a few times. The CDR3 DNA is TGCAGTGCTAGAGGAACTAGCGGGGACTCCTACGAGCAGTACTTC. Protein product: CSARGTSGDSYEQYF. The V gene is TRBV20-1, the J gene TRBJ2-7, with 10 bases that match TRBD2. Germline CDR1 is DFQATT and CDR2 is SNEGSKA (reference sequence). The CDR3 totals 15 residues. Trimming removed 1 base from V and 0 bases from J; junction bases left unmatched: 3.

This chain uses TRBV2 with TRBJ2-7; TRBD2 aligns across 7 bases. The length of the CDR3 is 14 residues. V gave up 7 bases and J gave up 0 bases; unmatched junction bases: 6. Germline V lookup: CDR1 SNHLY, CDR2 FYNNEI. The CDR3 DNA reads TGTGCCAGCAACTGGGAGGGGTCCTCCTACGAGCAGTACTTC. This gives the protein CASNWEGSSYEQYF.

The table lists this clonotype with many counts. The chain uses TRBV2 and TRBJ1-6; D might be TRBD1 (5 bases). Per germline, CDR1 SNHLY and CDR2 FYNNEI. V was clipped by 10 bases and J by 5 bases, with 18 bases between them. The CDR3 runs to 15 residues. Here the CDR3 DNA reads TGTGCCACTACCCCGGTCCCGGGACATAATTCACCCCTCCACTTT. Translated, it gives CATTPVPGHNSPLHF.

At least ten counts were recorded for this clonotype. The chain recombines TRBV20-1 with TRBJ2-5; 9 bases map to TRBD1. V shed 5 bases, J shed 5 bases, and the junction held 6 bases outside the gene matches. The CDR3 has 13 amino acids. Per germline, CDR1 DFQATT and CDR2 SNEGSKA (reference sequence). This CDR3 is CSASGQGSETQYF. The DNA for the CDR3 is TGCAGTGCTTCTGGACAGGGGAGCGAGACCCAGTACTTC.

The chain joins TRBV27 to TRBJ1-6; 7 positions agree with TRBD1. Germline loops: CDR1 MNHEY, CDR2 SMNVEV (reference sequence). This CDR3 is built from 17 residues. V shed 2 bases, J shed 2 bases, and the junction held 6 bases outside the gene matches. CDR3 sequence (DNA): TGTGCCAGCAGTTTAGATTCAGGGGGACCCTATAATTCACCCCTCCACTTT. Its protein is CASSLDSGGPYNSPLHF.

This chain connects TRBV24-1 to TRBJ2-5; D gene uncertain. The CDR3 sequence is 12 residues long. V lost 2 bases, J lost 5 bases, and 5 bases lay in between. Germline CDR1 and CDR2: KGHDR and SFDVKD. This chain's CDR3 is CATSDYAETQYF. The CDR3 bases are TGTGCCACCAGTGATTACGCGGAGACCCAGTACTTC.

This clonotype was detected many times. The CDR3, as DNA: TGTGCCAGCAGTTTATGGGACAGAGGAGGGGAGACCCAGTACTTC. Translated, it gives CASSLWDRGGETQYF. This chain joins TRBV28 and TRBJ2-5, with D perhaps assigned TRBD1 or TRBD2 (6 bases each). CDR1 and CDR2 from the germline V gene are MDHEN and SYDVKM. V lost 0 bases and J lost 5, with 13 bases in between. The CDR3 extends over 15 amino acids.

In DNA, the CDR3 is TGTGCCAGCAGCCCCGATAGCGGGGGGGCCTGGCAGTACTTC. Translation gives CASSPDSGGAWQYF. V gene TRBV7-2 combines with J gene TRBJ2-7; 11 bases line up with TRBD2. There are 14 residues in the CDR3. V lost 5 bases and J lost 9; bases outside the gene matches: 9. Germline V gives CDR1 SGHTA, CDR2 FQGNSA.

This clonotype was seen repeatedly, ten times or more. The chain employs TRBV28 and TRBJ2-7; TRBD1 matches at 9 bases. Germline CDR1 and CDR2: MDHEN and SYDVKM. Trimming cost V 4 bases and J 9 bases; bases outside gene matches: 10. This CDR3 has 14 amino acids. In DNA form, the CDR3 reads TGTGCCAGCAGTTCGGGACAGGGTATATTACGGCAGTACTTC. Its translation is CASSSGQGILRQYF.

The sample holds many counts of this clonotype. This chain joins TRBV6-5 and TRBJ2-2; D not resolved. The CDR3 sequence is 17 residues long. V dropped 0 bases and J dropped 1 base, with 12 bases sitting between them. CDR1 and CDR2 (germline): MNHEY, SVGAGI. CDR3 residues: CASSYSLYVVNTGELFF. The CDR3 region has the DNA TGTGCCAGCAGTTACTCGCTTTATGTGGTGAACACCGGGGAGCTGTTTTTT.

This clonotype has a handful of counts. Since a much larger clone is just one base distant, this may be a read error. This sequence joins TRBV27 and TRBJ1-2; D gene unclear. The CDR3 runs 12 residues. V gave up 1 base and J gave up 6 bases, with 6 bases separating them. Germline V CDR1 and CDR2: MNHEY, SMNVEV (reference sequence). This CDR3 reads CASSLLGHGYTF. The CDR3 nucleotides read TGTGCCAGCAGTTTATTAGGGCATGGCTACACCTTC.

This clonotype has at least ten counts. The V gene is TRBV4-1, the J gene TRBJ2-5, with TRBD1 matching over 9 bases. The CDR3 consists of 15 residues. The germline V gene has CDR1 MGHRA and CDR2 YSYEKL. V lost 4 bases to trimming and J lost 3 bases; unmatched junction nucleotides: 6. The CDR3 spells CASSLDRGPKETQYF. CDR3 nucleotide sequence: TGCGCCAGCAGCCTGGACAGGGGACCTAAAGAGACCCAGTACTTC.

The sample holds many counts of this clonotype. This rearrangement joins TRBV6-1 to TRBJ1-3, with D perhaps TRBD1 (5 bases). V was cut by 4 bases and J by 4 bases, with 8 bases left in between. Germline values: CDR1 MNHNS, CDR2 SASEGT. CDR3 length equals 13 residues. CDR3 in amino acids: CASSVNRGNTIYF. Here the CDR3 DNA reads TGTGCCAGCAGTGTGAACAGGGGAAACACCATATATTTT.

This clonotype has only one observation. A read error may produce the germline difference seen at one junction end. V gene TRBV2 combines with J gene TRBJ2-7; D may match TRBD1 or TRBD2 (5 bases each). Germline loops: CDR1 SNHLY, CDR2 FYNNEI. This CDR3 region has 15 residues. The CDR3 region has the DNA TGTGGCAGCAGTTACCTGCGCAGGGAGAGGTACGAGCAGTACTTC. This translates into CGSSYLRRERYEQYF.

This clonotype showed up many times. Mismatch with germline at one junction end may stem from a read error. The chain is built from TRBV7-2 and TRBJ2-7, with TRBD1 as a possible D gene (6 bases). This CDR3 is 12 amino acids long. Germline loops: CDR1 SGHTA, CDR2 FQGNSA. This CDR3 reads CASSSTGYEQYF. In DNA, the CDR3 is TGCGCCAGCAGCTCAACAGGGTACGAGCAGTACTTC. Full variable domain (missing parts from reference TRBV7-2 and TRBJ2-7): GAGVSQSPSNKVTEKGKDVELRCDPISGHTALYWYRQSLGQGLEFLIYFQGNSAPDKSGLPSDRFSAERTGGSVSTLTIQRTQQEDSAVYLCASSSTGYEQYFGPGTRLTVT.

This clonotype was observed at least ten times. A much larger clone lies a single base off, so this may be a read error. This chain uses TRBV12-3 or TRBV12-4 with TRBJ2-2; D call uncertain. Trimming removed 2 bases at V and 7 bases at J, with 5 bases between. This CDR3 contains 12 residues. The CDR3, as DNA: TGTGCCAGCAGTTTAAGGGACGGGGAGCTGTTTTTT. Residues: CASSLRDGELFF.

This clonotype was detected many times. The chain joins TRBV28 to TRBJ1-5, with 8 bases that match TRBD1. The CDR3 is made up of 16 amino acids. With V trimmed by 4 bases and J by 2 bases, 7 bases remained unmatched. The germline CDR1 and CDR2 sequences are MDHEN and SYDVKM. CDR3 sequence reads: CASSSRDRRGNQPQHF. The CDR3 DNA follows: TGTGCCAGCAGTTCTCGGGACAGGAGGGGCAATCAGCCCCAGCATTTT.

The rearrangement links TRBV12-3 or TRBV12-4 to TRBJ2-2; D remains unclear. The CDR3 totals 14 residues. V was trimmed by 3 bases and J by 2 bases, leaving 7 bases between them. The CDR3 spells CASSLKPNTGELFF. The CDR3, as DNA: TGTGCCAGCAGTTTGAAGCCCAACACCGGGGAGCTGTTTTTT.

This clonotype was seen ten or more times. The chain has TRBV7-8 and TRBJ1-1; perhaps TRBD1 as D (6 bases). V lost 5 bases, J lost 6 bases, and 13 bases lay in between. Germline V gene lookup returns CDR1 SGHVS and CDR2 FQNEAQ. This CDR3 comprises 13 residues. In nucleotides, the CDR3 is TGTGCCAGCAGCGCCCCAGGGGACGCTGAAGCTTTCTTT. Translating it yields CASSAPGDAEAFF.